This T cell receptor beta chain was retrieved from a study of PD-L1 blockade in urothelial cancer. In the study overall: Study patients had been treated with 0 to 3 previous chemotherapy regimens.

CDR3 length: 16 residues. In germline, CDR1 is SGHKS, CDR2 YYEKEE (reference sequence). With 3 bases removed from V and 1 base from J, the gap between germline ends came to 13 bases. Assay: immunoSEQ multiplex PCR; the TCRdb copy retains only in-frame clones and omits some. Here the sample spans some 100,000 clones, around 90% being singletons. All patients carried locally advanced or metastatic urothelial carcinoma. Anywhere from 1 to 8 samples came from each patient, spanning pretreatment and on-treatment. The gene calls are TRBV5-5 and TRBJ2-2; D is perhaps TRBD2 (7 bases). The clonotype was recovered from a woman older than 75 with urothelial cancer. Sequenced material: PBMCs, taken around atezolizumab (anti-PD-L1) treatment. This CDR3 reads CASSWGGGENTGELFF. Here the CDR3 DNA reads TGTGCCAGCAGCTGGGGCGGGGGCGAGAACACCGGGGAGCTGTTTTTT.